This TCR beta chain is drawn from a study of T cell changes during pregnancy in multiple sclerosis. TCRdb's table, derived via immunoSEQ multiplex PCR, lists solely in-frame clones and lacks some. The data show 75,000 to 95,000 clones, with approximately 89% seen just once and approximately 0.9% held by the top ten. This clone has more than one count but fewer than ten. The CDR3 sequence is 11 residues long. The V end was cut by 8 bases, the J end by 4 bases, with 8 bases between. Germline CDR1 is MNHNY and CDR2 is SVGAGI (reference sequence). This clonotype originated in a female donor with multiple sclerosis, enrolled in a pregnancy study. The chain joins TRBV6-6 to TRBJ1-1, with unresolved D. The sample here was peripheral blood, taken before pregnancy. CDR3 nucleotides: TGTGCCAGCGTTAGTTCCACTGAAGCTTTCTTT. This codes for CASVSSTEAFF.